These 6 T cell receptor beta chains were sequenced from one sample in a study of cytomegalovirus exposure and HLA in healthy donors. PCR amplification relied on 60 Vbeta primers (plus 13 Jbeta primers). Assay: immunoSEQ multiplex PCR; the TCRdb copy retains only in-frame clones and omits some. Of some 120,000 clones listed, more than 60% were seen once; the top ten hold roughly 3.1%. What was sequenced was PBMCs. The receptors stem from a man younger than 40 in good health and CMV-seronegative.

The chain has TRBV29-1 and TRBJ2-1; 12 positions match TRBD2. Germline assignment: CDR1 SQVTM and CDR2 ANQGSEA. The CDR3 is 13 amino acids. V shed 4 bases and J 10 bases; nucleotides not matched to a gene: 5. The CDR3 DNA reads TGCAGCGTTGCGCTAGCGGGAGGGCACGAGCAGTTCTTC. Encoded protein: CSVALAGGHEQFF.

The gene calls are TRBV12-5 and TRBJ2-7, with a weak D call TRBD2 (5 bases). CDR1 is LGHNT and CDR2 is FRNRAP in the germline V gene. This CDR3 has 14 residues. The germline V and J ends were trimmed by 2 bases and 6 bases, with 14 bases remaining between them. The CDR3 DNA is TGTGCTAGTGGTTTGCCACCCGGTCGGGGCGAGCAGTACTTC. It encodes CASGLPPGRGEQYF.

This clone showed up just a few times. The chain links TRBV7-9 to TRBJ2-7; 11 bases are a match to TRBD2. The CDR3 has 17 amino acids. Per germline, CDR1 SEHNR and CDR2 FQNEAQ (reference sequence). With V trimmed by 4 bases and J by 5 bases, 13 bases remained unmatched. CDR3 sequence (DNA): TGTGCCAGCAGCTCTAAGATAACTAGCGGGAGTTCACACGAGCAGTACTTC. Translating gives CASSSKITSGSSHEQYF. Variable domain in full (rest from reference TRBV7-9 and TRBJ2-7): DTGVSQNPRHKITKRGQNVTFRCDPISEHNRLYWYRQTLGQGPEFLTYFQNEAQLEKSRLLSDRFSAERPKGSFSTLEIQRTEQGDSAMYLCASSSKITSGSSHEQYFGPGTRLTVT.

This clone was seen more than once but under ten times. The CDR3 here is CAWSGYRADTEAFF. In DNA, the CDR3 is TGTGCCTGGAGTGGCTACAGGGCGGACACTGAAGCTTTCTTT. The chain recombines TRBV30 with TRBJ1-1; weak D call: TRBD1 (6 bases). V was pared by 1 base and J by 3 bases, with 12 bases between. The germline V gene has CDR1 GTSNPN and CDR2 SVGIG (reference sequence). This CDR3 is 14 amino acids long.

This clone was seen only a few times. This chain connects TRBV6-5 to TRBJ1-5; TRBD1 matches 7 bases. Losses at the gene ends were 8 bases for V and 5 bases for J; bases not matched to a gene: 3. This CDR3 comprises 12 residues. Germline CDR1 MNHEY, CDR2 SVGAGI. CDR3 coding DNA: TGTGCCAGCCGAACAGGGGATCAGCCCCAGCATTTT. Translated, it gives CASRTGDQPQHF.

This chain connects TRBV27 to TRBJ2-1; 7 nucleotides match TRBD2. Germline V gene lookup returns CDR1 MNHEY and CDR2 SMNVEV (reference sequence). The CDR3 contains 16 residues. After removal of 4 bases from V and 4 bases from J, the junction contained 10 bases not matched to a gene. CDR3 in amino acids: CASSSPATSRYNEQFF. The DNA for the CDR3 is TGTGCCAGCAGTTCTCCTGCGACTAGCCGTTACAATGAGCAGTTCTTC.